A single sample is the source of the 5 T cell receptor beta chains below, sequenced in a study of cytomegalovirus exposure and HLA in healthy donors (dated by TCRdb to about 2017). The library was built by means of the immunoSEQ multiplex PCR assay. For the multiplex PCR, a mixture combining 60 forward primers for TCR Vbeta segments and 13 reverse primers for TCR Jbeta segments was used. As stored in TCRdb, this immuneACCESS dataset retains in-frame rearrangements with V and J assigned. A fraction of the clones does not appear; measured against another copy, unresolved V genes explain less than half of the discrepancy, and the remainder lacks a known reason. The sample table shows about 88,000 clones, and just under 70% are seen once. Of the sample, approximately 2.7% is held by the ten largest clones. The sample was PBMCs. All receptors come from a man aged 45-65 years in good health and CMV-seronegative.

This clone has just one count. The V gene is TRBV19, the J gene TRBJ2-7, with 10 bases that match TRBD1. This CDR3 is built from 13 residues. Per germline, CDR1 LNHDA and CDR2 SQIVND (reference sequence). Trimming removed 5 bases from V and 3 bases from J; junction bases left unmatched: 1. In nucleotides, the CDR3 is TGTGCCAGTAGTCGGGACAGGGGCTACGAGCAGTACGTC. Protein: CASSRDRGYEQYV.

CDR3 in DNA: TGTGCCAGCAGTCGACTAGCGGGAGGCGAGCAGTACGTC. Protein product: CASSRLAGGEQYV. The genes are TRBV6-5 and TRBJ2-7, with 13 bases lining up with TRBD2. J gave up 6 bases and V 5 bases, and 1 base lay outside the gene matches. Germline CDR1 MNHEY, CDR2 SVGAGI. The CDR3 is 13 residues long.

J is TRBJ1-5 and V is TRBV2; D is unresolved. This CDR3 is 14 amino acids long. Germline V CDR1 and CDR2: SNHLY, FYNNEI. With 6 bases removed from V and 5 bases from J, the gap between germline ends came to 14 bases. The CDR3 nucleotides are TGTGCCAGCAGCAGTGAAGGAACAGATCAGCCCCAGCATTTT. The encoded protein is CASSSEGTDQPQHF.

The chain links TRBV4-1 to TRBJ1-5; tentative D call: TRBD1 (6 bases). V gave up 4 bases and J gave up 6 bases, with 19 bases separating them. The germline gives CDR1 MGHRA, CDR2 YSYEKL. The CDR3 loop spans 16 amino acids. The CDR3 loop is CASSRTVIRGSQPQHF. The DNA for the CDR3 is TGCGCCAGCAGCCGAACCGTGATCAGGGGATCTCAGCCCCAGCATTTT.

In DNA, the CDR3 is TGTGCCAGCAGCTTTCACTACCCGGGGGGGGAGCAGTACTTC. Translated, it gives CASSFHYPGGEQYF. V gene TRBV7-8 combines with J gene TRBJ2-7; TRBD2 matches at 8 bases. The CDR3 sequence is 14 residues long. With 3 bases clipped from V and 7 bases from J, the junction kept 8 bases outside the gene matches. Germline V gives CDR1 SGHVS, CDR2 FQNEAQ.